This T cell receptor (beta chain) came from a study of CD8 T cells in ankylosing spondylitis. Study findings and constraints: Disease-linked clones, CD8+, were relatively rare in peripheral blood. Seemingly distinctive of ankylosing spondylitis blood was a TCR beta motif formed by eight highly homologous variants. Enrichment of disease-linked clones was reportedly significant in matched ankylosing spondylitis synovial fluid. Prior work had noted some motif variants in reactive arthritis blood and synovial fluid.

Library preparation for TCR beta used quantitative 5'-RACE with molecular barcodes. One entry per CDR3 protein, called by TCRdb with MiXCR from the 5' RACE reads. The sample consists of approximately 550,000 distinct CDR3 sequences, 12% of them appearing once. Germline assignment: CDR1 SGHTA and CDR2 FQGNSA. The junction had 3 bases not matched to a gene; V was cut back by 4 bases and J by 0 bases. CDR3 length: 15 amino acids. About this clonotype: No antigen is known for it.

The rearrangement links TRBV7-2 to TRBJ2-1; 7 bases fit TRBD2. This TCR came from a male donor with ankylosing spondylitis. Sequenced sample: blood, either unsorted or a sorted T cell fraction (not recorded which). The CDR3 bases are TGTGCCAGCAGCTCCGGGACTATCTCCTACAATGAGCAGTTCTTC. Amino acid sequence: CASSSGTISYNEQFF.